This TCR beta chain was sequenced for a study of blood T cell repertoires in COVID-19. Study summary: Spain, Italy and the United States supplied samples that represented acute and convalescent COVID-19. T cells, B-cell-depleted T cells, or PBMCs supplied cDNA or gDNA.

Methods used by the authors: The assay estimated nucleated cells by amplifying reference gene primers. Clones were read by immunoSEQ multiplex PCR, and TCRdb kept only the in-frame ones, dropping some. The V and J calls and clone size are taken from that table; D and trimming were inferred from the DNA. The table records about 150,000 clones, about 80% of them present only once. Trimming stripped 6 bases from V and 1 base from J, with 15 bases between. The CDR3 has 15 amino acids. Per the germline V gene, CDR1 is SGHRS and CDR2 is YFSETQ. The chain links TRBV5-1 to TRBJ2-3; a possible D gene is TRBD2 (7 bases). This TCR was sampled from a man in his sixties with acute or convalescent COVID-19. The sequenced material came from peripheral blood. The CDR3 sequence is CASTRGDTGTDTQYF. The CDR3 DNA reads as TGCGCCAGCACTCGGGGGGACACCGGCACAGATACGCAGTATTTT.